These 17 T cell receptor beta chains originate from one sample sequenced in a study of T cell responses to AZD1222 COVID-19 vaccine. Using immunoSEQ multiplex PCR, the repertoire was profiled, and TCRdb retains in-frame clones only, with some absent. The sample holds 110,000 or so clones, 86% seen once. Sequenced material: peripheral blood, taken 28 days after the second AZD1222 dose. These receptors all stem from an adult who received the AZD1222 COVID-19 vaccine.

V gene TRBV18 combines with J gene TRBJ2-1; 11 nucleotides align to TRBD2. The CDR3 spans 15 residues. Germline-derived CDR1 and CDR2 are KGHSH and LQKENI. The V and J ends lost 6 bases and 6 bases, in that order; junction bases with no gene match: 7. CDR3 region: CASSLTSGGSNEQFF. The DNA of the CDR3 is TGTGCCAGCTCGCTCACTAGCGGGGGTTCCAATGAGCAGTTCTTC.

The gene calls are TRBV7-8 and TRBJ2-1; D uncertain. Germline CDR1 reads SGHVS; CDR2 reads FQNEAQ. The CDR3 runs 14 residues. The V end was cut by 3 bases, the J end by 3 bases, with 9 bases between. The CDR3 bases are TGTGCCAGCAGCTTTCAAGGGAACTACAATGAGCAGTTCTTC. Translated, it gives CASSFQGNYNEQFF.

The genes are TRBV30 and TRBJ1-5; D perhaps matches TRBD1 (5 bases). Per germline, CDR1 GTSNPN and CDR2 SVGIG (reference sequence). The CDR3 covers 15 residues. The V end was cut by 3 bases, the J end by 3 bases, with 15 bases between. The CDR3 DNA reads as TGTGCCTGGAGCCCCGGACAAACTATCAATCAGCCCCAGCATTTT. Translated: CAWSPGQTINQPQHF.

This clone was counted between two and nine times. CDR3 residues: CASSVGGQGYQETQYF. The CDR3 nucleotides are TGTGCCAGCAGCGTCGGGGGACAGGGCTACCAAGAGACCCAGTACTTC. V is TRBV9 and J is TRBJ2-5; 9 bases line up with TRBD1. V was pared by 2 bases and J by 0 bases, with 5 bases of the junction left unmatched. Germline V CDR1 and CDR2: SGDLS, YYNGEE. The CDR3 has 16 residues. Based on the CDR3 plus reference TRBV9 and TRBJ2-5, the full variable domain is DSGVTQTPKHLITATGQRVTLRCSPRSGDLSVYWYQQSLDQGLQFLIQYYNGEERAKGNILERFSAQQFPDLHSELNLSSLELGDSALYFCASSVGGQGYQETQYFGPGTRLLVL.

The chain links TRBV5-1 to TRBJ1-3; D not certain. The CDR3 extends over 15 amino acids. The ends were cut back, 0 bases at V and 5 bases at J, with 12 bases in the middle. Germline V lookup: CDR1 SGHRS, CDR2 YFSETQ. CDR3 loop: CASSLAGIGRNTIYF. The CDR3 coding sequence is TGCGCCAGCAGCTTGGCCGGGATCGGGAGAAACACCATATATTTT.

Written as DNA, the CDR3 is TGTGCCAGCAGTCCCTGGTTGGTCAGCGATGAGCAGTTCTTC. Protein product: CASSPWLVSDEQFF. V gene TRBV7-2 combines with J gene TRBJ2-1; D gene uncertain. V lost 6 bases to trimming and J lost 8 bases, with 17 bases between them. The CDR3 has 14 residues. Germline CDR1 SGHTA, CDR2 FQGNSA.

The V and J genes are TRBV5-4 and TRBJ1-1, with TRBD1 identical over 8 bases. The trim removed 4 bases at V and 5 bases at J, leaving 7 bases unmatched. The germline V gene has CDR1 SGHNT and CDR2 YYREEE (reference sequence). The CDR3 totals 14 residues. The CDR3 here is CASSLTGGRTEAFF. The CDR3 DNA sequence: TGTGCCAGCAGCCTAACAGGGGGTAGGACTGAAGCTTTCTTT.

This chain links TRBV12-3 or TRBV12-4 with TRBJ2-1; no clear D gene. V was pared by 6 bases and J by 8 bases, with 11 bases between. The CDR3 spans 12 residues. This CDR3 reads CASSPSLYEQFF. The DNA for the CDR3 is TGTGCCAGCAGCCCCAGTTTGTATGAGCAGTTCTTC.

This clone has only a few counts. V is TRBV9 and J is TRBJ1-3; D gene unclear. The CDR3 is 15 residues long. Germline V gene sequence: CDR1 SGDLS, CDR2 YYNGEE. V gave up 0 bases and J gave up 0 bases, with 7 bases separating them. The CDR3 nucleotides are TGTGCCAGCAGCGTAGACAGCGGCTCTGGAAACACCATATATTTT. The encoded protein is CASSVDSGSGNTIYF.

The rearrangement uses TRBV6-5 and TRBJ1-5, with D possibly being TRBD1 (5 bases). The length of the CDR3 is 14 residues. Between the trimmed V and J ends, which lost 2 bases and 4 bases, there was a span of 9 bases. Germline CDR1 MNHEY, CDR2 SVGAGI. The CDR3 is CASSYQGGNQPQHF. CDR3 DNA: TGTGCCAGCAGTTACCAGGGAGGAAATCAGCCCCAGCATTTT.

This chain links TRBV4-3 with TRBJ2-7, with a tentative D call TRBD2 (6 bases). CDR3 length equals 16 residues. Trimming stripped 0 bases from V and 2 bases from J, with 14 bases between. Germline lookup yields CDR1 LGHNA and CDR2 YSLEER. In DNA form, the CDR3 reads TGCGCCAGCAGCCAAGATAGGACTACCCGAGCCTACGAGCAGTACTTC. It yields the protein CASSQDRTTRAYEQYF.

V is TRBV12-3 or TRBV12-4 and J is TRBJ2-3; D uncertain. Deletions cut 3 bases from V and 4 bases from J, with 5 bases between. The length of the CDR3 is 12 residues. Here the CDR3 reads CASSFFADTQYF. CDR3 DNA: TGTGCCAGCAGTTTTTTCGCAGATACGCAGTATTTT.

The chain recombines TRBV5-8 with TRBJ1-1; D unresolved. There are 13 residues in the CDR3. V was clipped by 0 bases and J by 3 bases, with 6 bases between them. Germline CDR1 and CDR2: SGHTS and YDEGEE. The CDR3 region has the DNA TGTGCCAGCAGCTTGGTACCCCACACTGAAGCTTTCTTT. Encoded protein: CASSLVPHTEAFF. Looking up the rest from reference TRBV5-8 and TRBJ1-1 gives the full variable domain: EAGVTQSPTHLIKTRGQQATLRCSPISGHTSVYWYQQALGLGLQFLLWYDEGEERNRGNFPPRFSGRQFPNYSSELNVNALELEDSALYLCASSLVPHTEAFFGQGTRLTVV.

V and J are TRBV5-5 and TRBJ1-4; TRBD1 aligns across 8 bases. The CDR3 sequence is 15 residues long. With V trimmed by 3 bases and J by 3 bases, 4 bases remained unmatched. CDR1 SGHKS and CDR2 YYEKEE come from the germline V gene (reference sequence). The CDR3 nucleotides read TGTGCCAGCAGCTACCGACAGGGGTCTAATGAAAAACTGTTTTTT. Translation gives CASSYRQGSNEKLFF.

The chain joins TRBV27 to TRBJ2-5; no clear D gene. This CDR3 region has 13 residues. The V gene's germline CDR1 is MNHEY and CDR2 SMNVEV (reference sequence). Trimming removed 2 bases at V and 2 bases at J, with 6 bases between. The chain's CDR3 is CASSLVGQETQYF. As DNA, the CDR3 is TGTGCCAGCAGTTTAGTCGGACAAGAGACCCAGTACTTC.

Here the CDR3 DNA reads TGCGCCAGCAGCCCTCGACCCCACTCACCAGATACGCAGTATTTT. Amino acid sequence: CASSPRPHSPDTQYF. The rearrangement links TRBV5-1 to TRBJ2-3; D remains ambiguous. V was trimmed by 4 bases and J by 4 bases, leaving 16 bases between them. CDR1 and CDR2 (germline): SGHRS, YFSETQ. The CDR3 has 15 amino acids.

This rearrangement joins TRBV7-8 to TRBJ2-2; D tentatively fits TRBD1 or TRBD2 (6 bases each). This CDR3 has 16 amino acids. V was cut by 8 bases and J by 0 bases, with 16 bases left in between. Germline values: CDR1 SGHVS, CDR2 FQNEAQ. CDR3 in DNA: TGTGCCAGCGGGGGGCAGGAGCCCGCGAACACCGGGGAGCTGTTTTTT. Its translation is CASGGQEPANTGELFF.